The rows below give T cell receptor beta chains drawn from one sample of a study of T cell changes during pregnancy in multiple sclerosis. The assay was immunoSEQ multiplex PCR, and TCRdb's table has in-frame clones only and misses some. The profile shows some 77,000 clones, more than 90% of them singletons. The source was CD4+ T cells from peripheral blood mononuclear cells, collected before pregnancy. Every receptor here comes from a female donor with multiple sclerosis, enrolled in a pregnancy study. CDR3s include the opening cysteine and the closing phenylalanine or tryptophan. The D gene is left open where the match is weak. Only part of the rows carry a size: once, few, many, or a class if the clone is expanded.

>once|NA|TRBJ2-1|TRBV7-6
TGTGCCAGCAGCAACAGGAGAAATGAGCAGTTCTTC
CASSNRRNEQFF
>NA|NA|TRBJ2-6|TRBV5-4
TGTGCCAGCAGCCCCCTCGCGAGCTCTGGGGCCAACGTCCTGACTTTC
CASSPLASSGANVLTF
>NA|NA|TRBJ1-2|TRBV10-3
TGTGCCATCAGTGAGTTAGGGGGAGCGGGCTACACCTTC
CAISELGGAGYTF
>NA|TRBD2|TRBJ2-1|TRBV5-1
TGCGCCAGCAGCTCTGTAGCGGGTCGCCCCAATGAGCAGTTCTTC
CASSSVAGRPNEQFF
>NA|NA|TRBJ1-1|TRBV5-5
TGTGCCAGCAGCTCCTTCGTGGGAGGGACTGAAGCTTTCTTT
CASSSFVGGTEAFF
>NA|NA|TRBJ2-1|TRBV27
TGTGCCAGCAGTTTAATGAGTCACAGCAATGAGCAGTTCTTC
CASSLMSHSNEQFF
>NA|NA|TRBJ2-7|TRBV30
TGTGCCTGGAGGCACTCCTACGGGACACAGGACTCCTACGAGCAGTACTTC
CAWRHSYGTQDSYEQYF
>NA|NA|TRBJ2-7|TRBV6-5
TGTGCCAGCAGTTCACCGAACAGGGACGAGCAGTACTTC
CASSSPNRDEQYF
>once|NA|TRBJ1-3|TRBV7-2
TGTGCCAGCAGCCAATTTACGGCTGGAAACACCATATATTTT
CASSQFTAGNTIYF
>NA|NA|TRBJ2-1|TRBV19
TGTGCCAGTAGTATAAGGAGGGGAGATGAGCAGTTCTTC
CASSIRRGDEQFF
>NA|NA|TRBJ1-2|TRBV5-4
TGTGCCAGCAGCCCCGGGATCTCTCGGGGCTACACCTTC
CASSPGISRGYTF
>NA|NA|TRBJ1-3|TRBV30
TGTGCCTGGACCTCTGGGGGGAGAGGAAACACCATATATTTT
CAWTSGGRGNTIYF
>NA|TRBD2|TRBJ2-2|TRBV6-6
TGTGCCAGCAGTTCGGGCGGGAGGGGGATCGGGGAGCTGTTTTTT
CASSSGGRGIGELFF
>NA|TRBD1|TRBJ1-1|TRBV27
TGTGCCAGCAGTCGACAGGGGGCGGGCACTGAAGCTTTCTTT
CASSRQGAGTEAFF
>NA|NA|TRBJ1-5|TRBV6-5
TGTGCCAGCAGTTACGGGGGGTCTCAGCCCCAGCATTTT
CASSYGGSQPQHF
>NA|NA|TRBJ2-7|TRBV5-6
TGTGCCAGCAGCTTCGGGCCGGACAGAAGAATCTACGAGCAGTACTTC
CASSFGPDRRIYEQYF
>NA|TRBD1|TRBJ2-5|TRBV5-1
TGCGCCAGCAGCTACACAGGGGGCTGGGAGACCCAGTACTTC
CASSYTGGWETQYF
>NA|TRBD2|TRBJ2-7|TRBV2
TGTGCCAGCCGTTCTAGCGGGGGGACCTACGAGCAGTACTTC
CASRSSGGTYEQYF
>NA|TRBD1|TRBJ1-2|TRBV5-1
TGCGCCAGCAGCGGAACCTGGACAGGGGAGGGTGGCTACACCTTC
CASSGTWTGEGGYTF
>NA|TRBD1|TRBJ2-3|TRBV10-3
TGTGCCATCAGTGATAGACAGGGGACAGATACGCAGTATTTT
CAISDRQGTDTQYF
>NA|NA|TRBJ1-1|TRBV5-4
TGTGCCAGCAGCTTGGGGCCCCGTGCCGACACTGAAGCTTTCTTT
CASSLGPRADTEAFF
>NA|NA|TRBJ2-1|TRBV2
TGTGCCAGCAGCCTGGACTCCCCTAGCTACAATGAGCAGTTCTTC
CASSLDSPSYNEQFF
>NA|NA|TRBJ1-2|TRBV9
TGTGCCAGCAGCGCCCGGGAGGACAGATTTAACTATGGCTACACCTTC
CASSAREDRFNYGYTF
>few|TRBD1|TRBJ1-4|TRBV28
TGTGCCACGGGACAGGGGAATGAAAAACTGTTTTTT
CATGQGNEKLFF